Listed here are 23 T cell receptor beta chains from one sample, sequenced in a study of T cells in women clearing cervical HPV infection. Some clones are missing from TCRdb's copy, which holds only in-frame ones; the method was immunoSEQ multiplex PCR. Its clone listing holds about 20,000 clones. Sequences were obtained from blood buffy coat. These receptors came from a woman between 18 and 69 years old with a cervical HPV16 infection that either progressed to CIN3+ or cleared (not recorded which).

With regard to this clone: Read coverage stops 3 residues before the CDR3 terminus; the germline J gene supplies the remainder. This sequence joins TRBV18 and TRBJ1-4; 9 bases line up with TRBD1. The germline CDR1 and CDR2 sequences are KGHSH and LQKENI. V lost 5 bases and J lost 8; bases outside the gene matches: 6. The CDR3 loop spans 14 amino acids. CDR3 loop: CASSDTGTGEKLFF. The sequenced part of the CDR3 DNA is TGTGCCAGCTCAGACACAGGGACAGGGGAAAAA.

Comment on this clone: The CDR3 is cut off 3 residues early in the read; its end comes from the germline J gene. The V gene is TRBV7-2, the J gene TRBJ2-1, with D possibly TRBD1 on 5 matching bases. The V end was cut by 1 base, the J end by 9 bases, with 16 bases between. CDR1 and CDR2 (germline): SGHTA, FQGNSA. The CDR3 totals 15 residues. CDR3 bases read: TGTGCCAGCAGCTTAGGGGGCGAAAGTCTGGGTGAG. Translated, it gives CASSLGGESLGE. The CDR3 as a whole reads CASSLGGESLGEQFF.

Comments on this clone: The read stops 3 residues short of the end of the CDR3; the missing end is completed from the germline J gene. The chain couples TRBV7-9 to TRBJ2-7, with D tentatively TRBD2 (6 bases). The CDR3 contains 13 residues. In germline, CDR1 is SEHNR, CDR2 FQNEAQ (reference sequence). V was clipped by 2 bases and J by 3 bases, with 8 bases between them. CDR3: CASSLSGGYEQYF. Incomplete CDR3 DNA: TGTGCCAGCAGCTTATCCGGGGGCTACGAG.

A note on this clone: The observed sequence ends 3 residues before the CDR3 terminus, with the missing tail filled in from the germline J gene. The rearrangement links TRBV5-1 to TRBJ1-2, with D tentatively TRBD1 (5 bases). The V and J ends lost 0 bases and 3 bases respectively, with 12 bases between them. There are 15 residues in the CDR3. Germline V gene sequence: CDR1 SGHRS, CDR2 YFSETQ. The part of the CDR3 DNA that was read is TGCGCCAGCAGCTTGGGTTCAGGGTCTGACTATGGC. As protein: CASSLGSGSDYG. The full-length CDR3 reads as CASSLGSGSDYGYTF.

With regard to this clone: The read ends 3 residues early relative to the CDR3; the germline J gene fills the gap. The chain links TRBV2 to TRBJ2-5; maybe TRBD1 (7 bases). With 6 bases removed from V and 5 bases from J, the gap between germline ends came to 19 bases. Germline-derived CDR1 and CDR2 are SNHLY and FYNNEI. The CDR3 consists of 15 residues. The sequenced part of the CDR3 DNA is TGTGCCAGCAGCTCTCCGACAGGGAGGTTGGAGACC. Translating it yields CASSSPTGRLET. In full, the CDR3 reads CASSSPTGRLETQYF.

Comments on this clone: The read ends 3 residues shy of where the CDR3 ends; the end is completed using the germline J gene. The chain joins TRBV7-3 to TRBJ2-6; D remains unclear. The CDR3 covers 15 residues. V was trimmed by 0 bases and J by 0 bases, leaving 3 bases between them. Germline CDR1 reads SGHTA; CDR2 reads FQGTGA. The CDR3 is CASSLTGSGANVLTF. Partial CDR3 DNA: TGTGCCAGCAGCTTAACCGGCTCTGGGGCCAACGTC.

Comment on this clone: Read coverage stops 3 residues before the CDR3 terminus; the germline J gene supplies the remainder. This chain joins TRBV6-1 and TRBJ2-6; D is possibly TRBD1 (6 bases). Germline V gene sequence: CDR1 MNHNS, CDR2 SASEGT. The V and J ends lost 4 bases and 2 bases respectively, with 9 bases between them. The CDR3 runs to 15 residues. CDR3 DNA (partial): TGTGCCAGCAGTGGTAACAGGGCTGGGGCCAACGTC. It specifies CASSGNRAGANV. The entire CDR3 protein is CASSGNRAGANVLTF.

Worth noting for this clone: The CDR3 end falls 3 residues outside the read, so it is completed with the germline J gene. The chain carries TRBV5-1 and TRBJ1-4; TRBD1 aligns across 7 bases. V was pared by 4 bases and J by 7 bases, with 7 bases of the junction left unmatched. The CDR3 has 14 residues. In germline, CDR1 is SGHRS, CDR2 YFSETQ. The DNA read from the CDR3 is TGCGCCAGCAGCACCGGGACAGTAGGTGAAAAA. The encoded protein is CASSTGTVGEK. The entire CDR3 protein is CASSTGTVGEKLFF.

For this clone: The read terminates 3 residues before the CDR3 end, so the remaining end is supplied by the germline J gene. The chain links TRBV6-1 to TRBJ2-7; the match to TRBD2 covers 7 bases. V was clipped by 4 bases and J by 4 bases; unmatched bases: 7. CDR3 size: 14 residues. In germline, CDR1 is MNHNS, CDR2 SASEGT. CDR3 DNA, as far as it was read: TGTGCCAGCAGTGGAGGGGCTAGCGGATACGAG. This codes for CASSGGASGYE. The whole CDR3 is CASSGGASGYEQYF.

CDR3 bases read: TGTGCCAGCAGTTTCGGACAGGGACGGGACTATGGC. Its translation: CASSFGQGRDYG. The whole CDR3 region reads CASSFGQGRDYGYTF. The chain is built from TRBV28 and TRBJ1-2; TRBD1 matches 8 bases. Read coverage stops 3 residues before the CDR3 terminus; the germline J gene supplies the remainder. CDR3 length equals 15 residues. Germline CDR1 and CDR2: MDHEN and SYDVKM. V dropped 3 bases and J dropped 3; count of bases not matched to a gene: 6.

Comments on this clone: The CDR3 end is not reached by the read, which stops 3 residues before it; the germline J gene fills it in. This sequence joins TRBV20-1 and TRBJ1-4; the match to TRBD1 covers 7 bases. The CDR3 length is 13 residues. Germline loops: CDR1 DFQATT, CDR2 SNEGSKA (reference sequence). Trimming cost V 2 bases and J 6 bases; bases outside gene matches: 3. CDR3 amino acids: CSARRQGDEKLFF. The covered CDR3 bases are TGCAGTGCTAGAAGGCAGGGGGATGAAAAA.

As regards this clone: The read terminates 3 residues before the CDR3 end, so the remaining end is supplied by the germline J gene. V gene TRBV29-1 combines with J gene TRBJ2-5, with D perhaps TRBD1 (7 bases). Trimming pared 7 bases from V and 3 bases from J, leaving 9 bases between. The CDR3 is made up of 11 amino acids. Per germline, CDR1 SQVTM and CDR2 ANQGSEA. CDR3 DNA (partial): TGCAGCGCCAGGGGGGAAGAGACC. This translates into CSARGEET. The entire CDR3 protein is CSARGEETQYF.

Turning to this clone: The read ends 3 residues shy of where the CDR3 ends; the end is completed using the germline J gene. The chain is built from TRBV20-1 and TRBJ1-1, with 11 positions matching TRBD1. The length of the CDR3 is 14 residues. The ends lost 1 base at V and 4 bases at J; junction bases unmatched: 2. Germline V gene sequence: CDR1 DFQATT, CDR2 SNEGSKA (reference sequence). The CDR3 DNA, read in part, is TGCAGTGCTAGAGGGGACAGGGGGTCCACTGAA. As protein: CSARGDRGSTE. The whole CDR3 protein is CSARGDRGSTEAFF.

Regarding this clone: The read ends 3 residues shy of where the CDR3 ends; the end is completed using the germline J gene. The V call is TRBV20-1, the J call TRBJ1-2; D may be TRBD1 (5 bases). The CDR3 totals 16 residues. Per germline, CDR1 DFQATT and CDR2 SNEGSKA (reference sequence). V was clipped by 1 base and J by 4 bases, with 19 bases between them. This CDR3 is CSARGSGPELIYGYTF. Partial CDR3 DNA: TGCAGTGCTAGAGGGTCAGGGCCGGAGTTAATCTATGGC.

This clone is called medium-sized based on its frequency. The read ends 3 residues shy of where the CDR3 ends; the end is completed using the germline J gene. The rearrangement links TRBV10-3 to TRBJ2-3; TRBD2 aligns across 7 bases. V was pared by 5 bases and J by 1 base, with 6 bases of the junction left unmatched. Germline lookup yields CDR1 ENHRY and CDR2 SYGVKD. The CDR3 contains 15 residues. The CDR3 DNA, read in part, is TGTGCCATCAGTCCTGGACTAGGCGGCACAGATACG. The encoded protein is CAISPGLGGTDT. The complete CDR3 reads CAISPGLGGTDTQYF.

Worth noting for this clone: The read falls 3 residues short of the CDR3 end, and the missing part is taken from the germline J gene. The rearrangement joins TRBV5-1 to TRBJ2-6, with D perhaps matching TRBD1 (6 bases). V was trimmed by 2 bases and J by 2 bases, leaving 8 bases between them. The germline CDR1 and CDR2 sequences are SGHRS and YFSETQ. The CDR3 runs 15 residues. CDR3 region: CASSFTGTGANVLTF. The covered CDR3 bases are TGCGCCAGCAGCTTTACAGGGACTGGGGCCAACGTC.

Concerning this clone itself: Read sequence stops 3 residues before the CDR3 end, and the germline J gene provides the missing end. The chain recombines TRBV7-9 with TRBJ2-1; 15 bases line up with TRBD2. CDR1 SEHNR and CDR2 FQNEAQ come from the germline V gene (reference sequence). Trimming cost V 5 bases and J 9 bases; bases outside gene matches: 2. The CDR3 loop spans 14 amino acids. CDR3 DNA (partial): TGTGCCAGCAGCCAGGGACTAGCGGGAGGTGAG. This gives the protein CASSQGLAGGE. The full CDR3 reads CASSQGLAGGEQFF.

A note on this clone: The read ends 3 residues shy of where the CDR3 ends; the end is completed using the germline J gene. The chain joins TRBV7-9 to TRBJ2-3; possibly TRBD2 for D (6 bases). Trimming cost V 1 base and J 4 bases, with 12 bases left between them. Germline V gene sequence: CDR1 SEHNR, CDR2 FQNEAQ (reference sequence). The CDR3 has 15 amino acids. The CDR3 DNA, read in part, is TGTGCCAGCAGCTTAGAGGGGACTTACCCAGATACG. Its translation: CASSLEGTYPDT. The complete CDR3 sequence is CASSLEGTYPDTQYF.

Judged by frequency, this clone is medium-sized. The read comes to an end 3 residues before the CDR3 does, leaving the germline J gene to fill in the end. The chain combines TRBV18 with TRBJ2-3, with 7 bases that match TRBD1. The ends lost 1 base at V and 4 bases at J; junction bases unmatched: 5. CDR3 length: 15 amino acids. The germline V gene has CDR1 KGHSH and CDR2 LQKENI. The CDR3 DNA, read in part, is TGTGCCAGCTCACCACTACAGGGGTTGGCAGATACG. It encodes CASSPLQGLADT. From start to end, the CDR3 is CASSPLQGLADTQYF.

In the case of this clone: The missing CDR3 end, 3 residues past where the read stops, is filled in from the germline J gene. V is TRBV19 and J is TRBJ1-1; 8 bases match TRBD1. V lost 7 bases to trimming and J lost 7 bases; unmatched junction nucleotides: 20. The length of the CDR3 is 17 residues. CDR1 LNHDA and CDR2 SQIVND come from the germline V gene (reference sequence). The CDR3 loop reads CASNLRGQGALSVEAFF. The CDR3 DNA, read in part, is TGTGCCAGTAATCTACGGGGGCAGGGGGCGCTTAGCGTTGAA. The variable domain in full, with the rest retrieved from reference TRBV19 and TRBJ1-1, is DGGITQSPKYLFRKEGQNVTLSCEQNLNHDAMYWYRQDPGQGLRLIYYSQIVNDFQKGDIAEGYSVSREKKESFPLTVTSAQKNPTAFYLCASNLRGQGALSVEAFFGQGTRLTVV.

The CDR3 bases that were read are TGCAGTGCTAGGGGACAGCTAGAGGATCAGCCC. Residues: CSARGQLEDQP. The entire CDR3 protein reads CSARGQLEDQPQHF. V gene TRBV20-1 combines with J gene TRBJ1-5; 7 bases are shared with TRBD1. The DNA ends 3 residues before the CDR3 does, and the rest of the CDR3 is filled in from the germline J gene. Trimming removed 3 bases from V and 5 bases from J; junction bases left unmatched: 7. This CDR3 region has 14 residues. The germline V gene encodes CDR1 DFQATT and CDR2 SNEGSKA (reference sequence).

Details on this clone: Read data end 3 residues before the CDR3 end; the end is taken from the germline J gene. The chain joins TRBV30 to TRBJ1-4; weak D call: TRBD1 (5 bases). V was cut by 2 bases and J by 8 bases, with 9 bases left in between. Germline CDR1 is GTSNPN and CDR2 is SVGIG (reference sequence). The CDR3 sequence is 12 residues long. Partial CDR3 DNA: TGTGCCTGGAGTCTCCAGGGAGAAAAA. It is translated as CAWSLQGEK. The full CDR3 protein is CAWSLQGEKLFF.

With respect to this clone: The sequence runs out 3 residues before the end of the CDR3; the remainder is reconstructed from the germline J gene. The V gene is TRBV7-3, the J gene TRBJ2-1; D gene ambiguous. The ends were cut back, 5 bases at V and 5 bases at J, with 13 bases in the middle. Germline-derived CDR1 and CDR2 are SGHTA and FQGTGA. This CDR3 is 14 amino acids long. CDR3 loop: CASSRLPTDNEQFF. The sequenced part of the CDR3 DNA is TGTGCCAGCAGCCGTCTCCCCACTGACAATGAG.